Sequencing of this TCR beta chain was carried out in a study of cytomegalovirus exposure and HLA in healthy donors. Study-level background: Among roughly 180 million T cells, an earlier analysis found 117 million unique TCR beta sequences. Counted in an early data release were roughly 87 million unique TCRs from HLA-typed donors.

V shed 4 bases and J 2 bases; nucleotides not matched to a gene: 9. The CDR3 is 17 residues long. Germline-derived CDR1 and CDR2 are SGHDT and YYEEEE. The PCR employed 60 Vbeta primers together with 13 Jbeta primers. The table came from immunoSEQ multiplex PCR; TCRdb's copy has only in-frame clones and leaves some out. The profile shows roughly 130,000 clones, 73% of them singletons. With regard to this clone: Its antigen is unidentified.

The study's findings and limits: Follow-up analysis later connected one missense variant in DCLRE1C with trimming of TCR beta V- and J-genes.

Healthy donors of bone marrow made up the group. The rearrangement uses TRBV5-6 and TRBJ1-2; 12 bases fit TRBD1. Specimen: PBMCs. This clonotype was obtained from a woman aged 40 to 50 in good health and CMV-seropositive. In DNA form, the CDR3 reads TGTGCCAGCAGCGGGGGACAGGGGGCGAATCAGAACTATGGCTACACCTTC. Encoded protein: CASSGGQGANQNYGYTF.